These 14 T cell receptor beta chains originate from one sample sequenced in a study of T cell changes during pregnancy in multiple sclerosis. Repertoires were generated with immunoSEQ multiplex PCR, while TCRdb's copy carries only in-frame clones and drops some. Seen here are roughly 100,000 clones, 85% to 95% observed once, and the top ten hold 1.5% to 2%. The material sequenced was peripheral blood, taken after pregnancy. Source of these receptors: a female donor with multiple sclerosis, enrolled in a pregnancy study.

This rearrangement joins TRBV5-8 to TRBJ1-1; a weak D match, TRBD1 (6 bases). In germline, CDR1 is SGHTS, CDR2 YDEGEE. Deletions cut 1 base from V and 4 bases from J, with 11 bases between. CDR3 length: 14 amino acids. CDR3 DNA: TGTGCCAGCAGCTTGCAGGGGTACGGCACTGAAGCTTTCTTT. The encoded protein is CASSLQGYGTEAFF.

The chain carries TRBV2 and TRBJ2-7; 7 nucleotides agree with TRBD2. J lost 4 bases, V lost 5 bases, and 5 bases had no gene match. The CDR3 has 13 residues. Germline loops: CDR1 SNHLY, CDR2 FYNNEI. CDR3 sequence (DNA): TGTGCCAGCAGTTTGGTGGGGGGGTACGAGCAGTACTTC. Translating gives CASSLVGGYEQYF.

The J gene is TRBJ2-1, the V gene TRBV28; 12 positions match TRBD2. With 4 bases clipped from V and 8 bases from J, the junction kept 9 bases outside the gene matches. Germline V CDR1 and CDR2: MDHEN, SYDVKM. This CDR3 has 16 amino acids. The CDR3 coding sequence is TGTGCCAGCAGTTCTCTACAGACTAGCGGGAGCGATGAGCAGTTCTTC. Its protein is CASSSLQTSGSDEQFF.

V and J are TRBV28 and TRBJ2-2; a possible D gene is TRBD2 (6 bases). From germline, CDR1 is MDHEN and CDR2 SYDVKM. The CDR3 extends over 17 amino acids. V lost 5 bases and J 2 bases, leaving 18 bases between the germline ends. The CDR3 loop reads CASSPPGGIFNTGELFF. The CDR3 DNA reads as TGTGCCAGCAGTCCCCCCGGGGGAATCTTCAACACCGGGGAGCTGTTTTTT. Full variable domain (missing parts from reference TRBV28 and TRBJ2-2): DVKVTQSSRYLVKRTGEKVFLECVQDMDHENMFWYRQDPGLGLRLIYFSYDVKMKEKGDIPEGYSVSREKKERFSLILESASTNQTSMYLCASSPPGGIFNTGELFFGEGSRLTVL.

The V gene is TRBV10-3, the J gene TRBJ2-7, with TRBD2 as a possible D gene (7 bases). Trimming removed 2 bases at V and 6 bases at J, with 14 bases between. This CDR3 has 14 residues. CDR1 is ENHRY, CDR2 SYGVKD, per germline. The DNA of the CDR3 is TGTGCCATCAGTGAGGTCCCAGGGGAGGGCGAGCAGTACTTC. Protein sequence: CAISEVPGEGEQYF.

Comments on this clone: This sample includes further DNA sequences coding for the same CDR3. The CDR3 DNA sequence: TGTGCCAGCAGTTCAGGTACTGAAGCTTTCTTT. It translates to CASSSGTEAFF. The chain employs TRBV6-5 and TRBJ1-1; no clear D gene. CDR1 is MNHEY and CDR2 is SVGAGI in the germline V gene. With 4 bases removed from V and 5 bases from J, the gap between germline ends came to 5 bases. The CDR3 is 11 residues long.

This rearrangement joins TRBV5-1 to TRBJ2-1; 8 bases fit TRBD2. CDR3 length equals 18 residues. V gave up 0 bases and J gave up 0 bases; unmatched junction bases: 8. From germline, CDR1 is SGHRS and CDR2 YFSETQ. The DNA for the CDR3 is TGCGCCAGCAGCTTGGGGGATAGCGGGGTTAGCTCCTACAATGAGCAGTTCTTC. The encoded protein is CASSLGDSGVSSYNEQFF.

On this clone itself: Relative to the germline gene, one junction end is altered; a read error may explain this. The CDR3 protein is CASSQDWRTGTRFF. The CDR3 coding sequence is TGTGCCAGCAGCCAAGATTGGCGAACAGGGACGCGGTTTTTC. The chain employs TRBV4-2 and TRBJ2-6; D perhaps matches TRBD1 (6 bases). Germline CDR1 and CDR2: LGHNA and YNFKEQ. This CDR3 region has 14 residues.

The V and J genes are TRBV30 and TRBJ1-2; D might be TRBD1 (6 bases). There are 12 residues in the CDR3. The V and J ends lost 3 bases and 2 bases respectively, with 7 bases between them. Germline V gives CDR1 GTSNPN, CDR2 SVGIG (reference sequence). The CDR3 nucleotides are TGTGCCTGGAGCACAGGGAACTATGGCTACACCTTC. This sequence encodes CAWSTGNYGYTF.

CDR3 amino acids: CAPCTGNYGYTF. The CDR3 region has the DNA TGTGCCCCCTGCACAGGTAACTATGGCTACACCTTC. The chain carries TRBV9 and TRBJ1-2, with D possibly matching TRBD1 (5 bases). This CDR3 contains 12 residues. The germline gives CDR1 SGDLS, CDR2 YYNGEE. V lost 10 bases, J lost 1 base, and 11 bases lay in between. Combining the CDR3 with reference TRBV9 and TRBJ1-2 gives the whole variable domain DSGVTQTPKHLITATGQRVTLRCSPRSGDLSVYWYQQSLDQGLQFLIQYYNGEERAKGNILERFSAQQFPDLHSELNLSSLELGDSALYFCAPCTGNYGYTFGSGTRLTVV.

This clone appeared once. The V and J genes are TRBV25-1 and TRBJ2-7; 8 nucleotides align to TRBD1. Germline loops: CDR1 MGHDK, CDR2 SYGVNS. CDR3 length equals 14 residues. The V and J ends lost 4 bases and 3 bases, in that order; junction bases with no gene match: 5. The CDR3 is CASSGPTGVYEQYF. For the CDR3, the DNA is TGTGCCAGCAGTGGTCCGACAGGGGTCTACGAGCAGTACTTC.

The V gene is TRBV9, the J gene TRBJ2-3; 7 nucleotides align to TRBD2. The V and J ends lost 0 bases and 4 bases, in that order; junction bases with no gene match: 8. In germline, CDR1 is SGDLS, CDR2 YYNGEE. There are 16 residues in the CDR3. DNA of the CDR3: TGTGCCAGCAGCGTAGAGACGGGAGGAATGGCAGATACGCAGTATTTT. It specifies CASSVETGGMADTQYF.

This clone was found once. This chain connects TRBV28 to TRBJ1-5; D remains unclear. This CDR3 has 14 residues. The germline CDR1 and CDR2 sequences are MDHEN and SYDVKM. Trimming left V 4 bases short and J 0 bases short, with 7 bases between. The CDR3 DNA reads as TGTGCCAGCAGTTCCGGAGATAGCAATCAGCCCCAGCATTTT. Translating it yields CASSSGDSNQPQHF.

The chain recombines TRBV7-8 with TRBJ2-5; possible D gene TRBD1, 6 bases. Germline V gene sequence: CDR1 SGHVS, CDR2 FQNEAQ. CDR3 length equals 15 residues. The V end was cut by 5 bases, the J end by 4 bases, with 17 bases between. The CDR3 DNA follows: TGTGCCAGCAGCCAACAGGGTGTGATAGGAGAGACCCAGTACTTC. Residues: CASSQQGVIGETQYF.